Listed here are 26 T cell receptor beta chains from one sample, sequenced in a study of shared clonotypes between healthy human individuals. TCRdb's copy holds only in-frame clones and misses some; the assay was immunoSEQ multiplex PCR. This table holds around 2.1 million clones, approximately 94% found once. CD8 cells classed as naive were CD45RO-negative and positively selected for CCR7, excluding terminally differentiated effector memory CD45RA+ cells. Sequenced: naive CD8+ T cells from PBMCs. The source is a man between 18 and 35 years old in good health. Some clones in this sample may be carry-over from other donors' samples.

This sequence joins TRBV7-2 and TRBJ2-7; D tentatively reads TRBD1 or TRBD2 (5 bases each). V lost 5 bases, J lost 4 bases, and 12 bases lay in between. The germline V gene has CDR1 SGHTA and CDR2 FQGNSA. This CDR3 has 13 residues. The CDR3 is CASSPIGAYEQYF. The DNA for the CDR3 is TGTGCCAGCAGCCCCATCGGGGCGTACGAGCAGTACTTC.

This rearrangement joins TRBV19 to TRBJ2-7; TRBD1 matches 7 bases. Germline CDR1 and CDR2: LNHDA and SQIVND (reference sequence). J was trimmed by 3 bases and V by 5 bases; bases with no gene match: 4. The CDR3 consists of 13 residues. In nucleotides, the CDR3 is TGTGCCAGTAGTTACCGGGACAGCTACGAGCAGTACTTC. It specifies CASSYRDSYEQYF.

The V call is TRBV27, the J call TRBJ2-7; D might be TRBD2 (6 bases). The CDR3 is 14 amino acids. Trimming pared 4 bases from V and 4 bases from J, leaving 14 bases between. Germline CDR1 reads MNHEY; CDR2 reads SMNVEV (reference sequence). The CDR3 sequence is CASSSRIGGYEQYF. The DNA for the CDR3 is TGTGCCAGCAGTTCACGAATTGGGGGGTACGAGCAGTACTTC.

The rearrangement uses TRBV7-9 and TRBJ2-7; 7 bases are a match to TRBD2. The trim removed 1 base at V and 6 bases at J, leaving 3 bases unmatched. This CDR3 region has 13 residues. Germline values: CDR1 SEHNR, CDR2 FQNEAQ (reference sequence). CDR3 in amino acids: CASSLGAGVEQYF. The DNA of the CDR3 is TGTGCCAGCAGCTTAGGGGCGGGGGTCGAGCAGTACTTC.

Regarding this clone: The junction differs from germline at one of its ends, possibly a read error. This chain links TRBV30 with TRBJ2-7; D unclear. The V gene's germline CDR1 is GTSNPN and CDR2 SVGIG (reference sequence). This CDR3 is 13 amino acids long. The CDR3 reads CAWSAGGSSLFGF. Here the CDR3 DNA reads TGTGCCTGGAGTGCCGGCGGCTCGAGTCTATTTGGCTTC. The whole variable domain, remainder taken from reference TRBV30 and TRBJ2-7, is SQTIHQWPATLVQPVGSPLSLECTVEGTSNPNLYWYRQAAGRGLQLLFYSVGIGQISSEVPQNLSASRPQDRQFILSSKKLLLSDSGFYLCAWSAGGSSLFGFGPGTRLTVT.

The gene calls are TRBV7-2 and TRBJ2-7; no reliable D call. Germline-derived CDR1 and CDR2 are SGHTA and FQGNSA. This CDR3 is built from 13 residues. The ends were cut back, 1 base at V and 4 bases at J, with 8 bases in the middle. The CDR3 region is CASSLVSAYEQYF. CDR3 coding DNA: TGTGCCAGCAGCTTAGTGTCTGCTTACGAGCAGTACTTC.

This clone was detected once. The chain joins TRBV27 to TRBJ2-5; TRBD2 aligns across 8 bases. J was trimmed by 6 bases and V by 5 bases; bases with no gene match: 5. The germline gives CDR1 MNHEY, CDR2 SMNVEV (reference sequence). There are 13 residues in the CDR3. Written as DNA, the CDR3 is TGTGCCAGCAGTCCGGGGGGGGCGAAGACCCAGTACTTC. This sequence encodes CASSPGGAKTQYF.

V is TRBV19 and J is TRBJ2-1; weak D call: TRBD1 (6 bases). V dropped 9 bases and J dropped 6 bases, with 18 bases sitting between them. Germline CDR1 LNHDA, CDR2 SQIVND (reference sequence). This CDR3 is 14 amino acids long. CDR3 bases: TGTGCCAGCGACCTTAGTTTGGGGGCCAATGAGCAGTTCTTC. The encoded protein is CASDLSLGANEQFF. Drawing the rest from reference TRBV19 and TRBJ2-1, the complete variable domain is DGGITQSPKYLFRKEGQNVTLSCEQNLNHDAMYWYRQDPGQGLRLIYYSQIVNDFQKGDIAEGYSVSREKKESFPLTVTSAQKNPTAFYLCASDLSLGANEQFFGPGTRLTVL.

V and J are TRBV6-5 and TRBJ2-5, with 11 bases aligning to TRBD2. The V segment lost 5 bases and the J segment 1 base; nucleotides outside the gene matches: 3. In germline, CDR1 is MNHEY, CDR2 SVGAGI. The CDR3 sequence is 15 residues long. This CDR3 reads CASSHLAGGQETQYF. The CDR3 DNA is TGTGCCAGCAGTCACCTAGCGGGAGGCCAAGAGACCCAGTACTTC.

This rearrangement joins TRBV6-5 to TRBJ1-1; D might be TRBD1 (5 bases). The V end lost 2 bases, the J end lost 4 bases, and 14 bases lay between the germline ends. Germline V lookup: CDR1 MNHEY, CDR2 SVGAGI. The CDR3 covers 15 residues. The CDR3 nucleotides are TGTGCCAGCAGTTACATGGGGCAGGGAGCCACTGAAGCTTTCTTT. Translated, it gives CASSYMGQGATEAFF.

This sequence joins TRBV7-9 and TRBJ1-1, with a possible D match to TRBD1 (6 bases). Germline V gives CDR1 SEHNR, CDR2 FQNEAQ (reference sequence). CDR3 length equals 14 residues. V was pared by 5 bases and J by 5 bases, with 15 bases between. The CDR3 protein is CASSGRGRTTEAFF. In DNA form, the CDR3 reads TGTGCCAGCAGCGGGCGGGGGCGGACAACTGAAGCTTTCTTT.

The chain is built from TRBV7-9 and TRBJ1-1; D is unresolved. The germline CDR1 and CDR2 sequences are SEHNR and FQNEAQ (reference sequence). The CDR3 has 13 residues. The V end lost 0 bases, the J end lost 6 bases, and 8 bases lay between the germline ends. As DNA, the CDR3 is TGTGCCAGCAGCTTAGCAGGGATCCCTGAAGCTTTCTTT. Its protein product is CASSLAGIPEAFF.

V usage is TRBV9 and J usage is TRBJ1-1; D may be TRBD1 (5 bases). The V gene lost 4 bases and the J gene lost 1 base, with 17 bases spanning the gap. The V gene's germline CDR1 is SGDLS and CDR2 YYNGEE. The CDR3 contains 16 residues. The CDR3 DNA reads as TGTGCCAGCAGCCTTACTTCGCGGGGCCCGAACACTGAAGCTTTCTTT. The encoded protein is CASSLTSRGPNTEAFF.

CDR3 sequence: CASSHRTDSGGNTEAFF. The CDR3 DNA reads TGTGCCAGCAGCCATCGGACGGACAGCGGGGGGAACACTGAAGCTTTCTTT. The chain carries TRBV5-5 and TRBJ1-1; D is possibly TRBD1 (6 bases). The germline V and J ends were trimmed by 4 bases and 1 base, with 20 bases remaining between them. Germline CDR1 SGHKS, CDR2 YYEKEE (reference sequence). This CDR3 region has 17 residues.

This clone was detected only once. The chain joins TRBV11-2 to TRBJ2-3; TRBD2 aligns across 8 bases. CDR1 and CDR2 (germline): SGHAT, FQNNGV. The CDR3 runs 16 residues. Trimming cost V 5 bases and J 5 bases; bases outside gene matches: 12. CDR3 sequence: CASSTSSGGPKDTQYF. The CDR3 nucleotides read TGTGCCAGCAGCACATCCTCGGGAGGGCCTAAAGATACGCAGTATTTT.

V usage is TRBV11-2 and J usage is TRBJ2-5, with 11 bases identical to TRBD2. This CDR3 is 15 amino acids long. The ends lost 2 bases at V and 2 bases at J; junction bases unmatched: 1. Germline V gives CDR1 SGHAT, CDR2 FQNNGV. The CDR3 DNA is TGTGCCAGCAGCTTAATAGCGGGAGGGCAAGAGACCCAGTACTTC. It specifies CASSLIAGGQETQYF.

Note on this clone: This sample includes further DNA sequences coding for the same CDR3. The J gene is TRBJ2-5, the V gene TRBV27; unclear D gene. The ends were cut back, 0 bases at V and 4 bases at J, with 9 bases in the middle. This CDR3 is 14 amino acids long. In germline, CDR1 is MNHEY, CDR2 SMNVEV (reference sequence). CDR3 amino acids: CASSLSPRGETQYF. The CDR3 bases are TGTGCCAGCAGTTTATCGCCCAGAGGAGAGACCCAGTACTTC.

The genes are TRBV7-3 and TRBJ2-7; D is unresolved. CDR1 is SGHTA, CDR2 FQGTGA, per germline. The CDR3 covers 16 residues. V lost 2 bases to trimming and J lost 2 bases, with 16 bases between them. CDR3 coding DNA: TGTGCCAGCAGCTTAGGGATGGACCTTGGGCCCTACGAGCAGTACTTC. Encoded protein: CASSLGMDLGPYEQYF.

The chain employs TRBV10-3 and TRBJ2-5, with 7 positions matching TRBD1. J gave up 7 bases and V 4 bases, and 9 bases lay outside the gene matches. CDR1 is ENHRY, CDR2 SYGVKD, per germline. CDR3 length: 14 amino acids. The CDR3 DNA is TGTGCCATCAGTGGGGAACAGGGGTTGTGGACCCAGTACTTC. This codes for CAISGEQGLWTQYF.

The gene calls are TRBV19 and TRBJ1-3; D remains ambiguous. Germline-derived CDR1 and CDR2 are LNHDA and SQIVND (reference sequence). The CDR3 runs to 13 residues. Trimming stripped 3 bases from V and 7 bases from J, with 10 bases between. CDR3 sequence reads: CASSINGYNTIYF. The CDR3, as DNA: TGTGCCAGTAGTATCAACGGGTATAACACCATATATTTT.

As to this clone: Additional DNA sequences in this sample encode the identical CDR3. V usage is TRBV19 and J usage is TRBJ2-1; 7 bases are shared with TRBD2. CDR3 size: 14 residues. Germline V lookup: CDR1 LNHDA, CDR2 SQIVND (reference sequence). Losses at the gene ends were 4 bases for V and 1 base for J; bases not matched to a gene: 1. The CDR3 DNA reads as TGTGCCAGTAGTAGCGGGAGTTCCTACAATGAGCAGTTCTTC. Its protein is CASSSGSSYNEQFF.

The rearrangement joins TRBV14 to TRBJ1-1; D is undetermined. Trimming took 4 bases from V and 2 from J, leaving 5 bases between them. Per the germline V gene, CDR1 is SGHDN and CDR2 is FVKESK. The CDR3 has 12 residues. The DNA of the CDR3 is TGTGCCAGCAGCCGGCCTAACACTGAAGCTTTCTTT. Translation gives CASSRPNTEAFF.

The genes are TRBV27 and TRBJ2-1; 8 bases agree with TRBD1. Germline V gene data show CDR1 as MNHEY and CDR2 as SMNVEV (reference sequence). V was clipped by 3 bases and J by 7 bases; unmatched bases: 5. CDR3 length: 14 amino acids. The CDR3 protein is CASSLDREWNEQFF. CDR3 coding DNA: TGTGCCAGCAGTTTGGACAGGGAGTGGAATGAGCAGTTCTTC.

The V call is TRBV14, the J call TRBJ1-1; D ambiguous. From germline, CDR1 is SGHDN and CDR2 FVKESK. The CDR3 totals 13 residues. V gave up 5 bases and J gave up 1 base, with 8 bases separating them. DNA of the CDR3: TGTGCCAGCAGCAACCCGTGGAACACTGAAGCTTTCTTT. This gives the protein CASSNPWNTEAFF.

This rearrangement joins TRBV15 to TRBJ2-7, with D tentatively TRBD2 (5 bases). CDR3 length: 13 residues. CDR1 and CDR2 (germline): LNHNV, YYDKDF (reference sequence). Trimming left V 9 bases short and J 3 bases short, with 15 bases between. CDR3 nucleotide sequence: TGTGCCACATCGACGGGGAAAGTCTACGAGCAGTACTTC. It codes for CATSTGKVYEQYF.

The gene calls are TRBV15 and TRBJ2-7, with D perhaps TRBD2 (5 bases). Germline values: CDR1 LNHNV, CDR2 YYDKDF (reference sequence). Trimming removed 6 bases at V and 0 bases at J, with 9 bases between. There are 13 residues in the CDR3. The CDR3 loop reads CATSHRDSYEQYF. CDR3 sequence (DNA): TGTGCCACCAGTCACCGGGACTCCTACGAGCAGTACTTC. Full variable domain (missing parts from reference TRBV15 and TRBJ2-7): DAMVIQNPRYQVTQFGKPVTLSCSQTLNHNVMYWYQQKSSQAPKLLFHYYDKDFNNEADTPDNFQSRRPNTSFCFLDIRSPGLGDTAMYLCATSHRDSYEQYFGPGTRLTVT.